Shown below are 27 T cell receptor beta chains from a single sample sequenced in a study of identifying expanded T cells in peripheral blood. The table came from immunoSEQ multiplex PCR; TCRdb's copy has only in-frame clones and leaves some out. The sample lists approximately 94,000 clones; about 90% were seen once. Sequenced input: blood. The receptor source for this set is a person between 18 and 75 years old in good health.

The chain links TRBV7-3 to TRBJ2-2; TRBD2 agrees at 7 bases. CDR3 size: 16 residues. CDR1 is SGHTA and CDR2 is FQGTGA in the germline V gene. V was clipped by 5 bases and J by 2 bases; unmatched bases: 8. The CDR3 reads CASSPSASGNTGELFF. The CDR3 nucleotides are TGTGCCAGCAGCCCCTCAGCTAGCGGTAACACCGGGGAGCTGTTTTTT.

V and J are TRBV11-2 and TRBJ1-2; 8 bases agree with TRBD1. The trim removed 2 bases at V and 4 bases at J, leaving 12 bases unmatched. Germline CDR1 reads SGHAT; CDR2 reads FQNNGV. The CDR3 consists of 17 residues. The CDR3 region has the DNA TGTGCCAGCAGCTTAAAGGACAGGGTAACTTCGTCCTATGGCTACACCTTC. This sequence encodes CASSLKDRVTSSYGYTF.

The V gene is TRBV7-3, the J gene TRBJ1-1; D may be TRBD1 (5 bases). The CDR3 spans 17 residues. The germline gives CDR1 SGHTA, CDR2 FQGTGA. V was clipped by 2 bases and J by 0 bases, with 16 bases between them. This chain's CDR3 is CASSLGPPGRMNTEAFF. The CDR3 DNA reads TGTGCCAGCAGCTTAGGACCACCGGGACGGATGAACACTGAAGCTTTCTTT.

This clone was counted between two and nine times. The chain joins TRBV2 to TRBJ1-6; 8 bases fit TRBD1. Germline assignment: CDR1 SNHLY and CDR2 FYNNEI. CDR3 size: 14 residues. Trimming removed 6 bases from V and 7 bases from J; junction bases left unmatched: 5. CDR3 residues: CASRGQGENSPLHF. CDR3 bases: TGTGCCAGCAGAGGACAGGGCGAGAATTCACCCCTCCACTTT.

The gene calls are TRBV29-1 and TRBJ1-2; D might be TRBD1 (5 bases). Trimming cost V 3 bases and J 0 bases, with 17 bases left between them. Germline loops: CDR1 SQVTM, CDR2 ANQGSEA. CDR3 length: 16 amino acids. CDR3 loop: CSVDTGTGRTNYGYTF. CDR3 DNA sequence: TGCAGCGTTGATACCGGGACGGGAAGAACTAACTATGGCTACACCTTC.

The gene calls are TRBV5-5 and TRBJ2-3; 7 positions match TRBD2. The CDR3 has 17 residues. V was pared by 4 bases and J by 2 bases, with 13 bases of the junction left unmatched. The germline CDR1 and CDR2 sequences are SGHKS and YYEKEE (reference sequence). The CDR3 protein is CASSRMGGTLNTDTQYF. CDR3 bases: TGTGCCAGCAGCAGAATGGGAGGGACTCTCAACACAGATACGCAGTATTTT.

V is TRBV21-1 and J is TRBJ1-3; TRBD1, the D gene given by the table, was not confirmed from the DNA. TRBV21-1 is recorded as a pseudogene. The CDR3 has 17 amino acids. The CDR3 region is CASSSGWGQKSGNTIYF. The CDR3 nucleotides are TGTGCCAGCAGCAGTGGATGGGGACAGAAATCTGGAAACACCATATATTTT.

The DNA of the CDR3 is TGTGCCAGCAGCACCGGGACAGGGGGGATTTCACCCCTCCACTTT. It is translated as CASSTGTGGISPLHF. The chain uses TRBV11-2 and TRBJ1-6; 11 nucleotides align to TRBD1. Germline trimming cut 5 bases from V and 9 bases from J; bases unmatched to any gene: 6. Germline V CDR1 and CDR2: SGHAT, FQNNGV. CDR3 size: 15 residues.

V gene TRBV27 combines with J gene TRBJ1-3; TRBD1 aligns across 12 bases. Germline V gene sequence: CDR1 MNHEY, CDR2 SMNVEV (reference sequence). Trimming cost V 7 bases and J 4 bases; bases outside gene matches: 2. The CDR3 has 14 amino acids. The CDR3 is CASKGQGAGNTIYF. Written as DNA, the CDR3 is TGTGCCAGCAAGGGACAGGGGGCGGGAAACACCATATATTTT.

The chain recombines TRBV29-1 with TRBJ1-1; D is unresolved. This CDR3 is built from 10 residues. Germline V gene sequence: CDR1 SQVTM, CDR2 ANQGSEA. Deletions cut 7 bases from V and 10 bases from J, with 13 bases between. The CDR3 spells CSAHRSGAFF. DNA of the CDR3: TGCAGCGCCCATCGTTCGGGAGCTTTCTTT. Full variable domain (missing parts from reference TRBV29-1 and TRBJ1-1): SAVISQKPSRDICQRGTSLTIQCQVDSQVTMMFWYRQQPGQSLTLIATANQGSEATYESGFVIDKFPISRPNLTFSTLTVSNMSPEDSSIYLCSAHRSGAFFGQGTRLTVV.

The chain is built from TRBV6-4 and TRBJ1-5, with TRBD1 matching over 7 bases. Germline V CDR1 and CDR2: MRHNA, SNTAGT. This CDR3 has 16 residues. J lost 3 bases, V lost 2 bases, and 7 bases had no gene match. DNA for the CDR3: TGTGCCAGCAGTGACGGGGACAGAGGTATCAATCAGCCCCAGCATTTT. As protein: CASSDGDRGINQPQHF.

For the CDR3, the DNA is TGTGCCAGCAGTGCTCGCTTTGGGGGGGCGGTCAATGAGCAGTTCTTC. Its protein product is CASSARFGGAVNEQFF. The chain has TRBV27 and TRBJ2-1; tentative D call: TRBD2 (7 bases). The V gene lost 5 bases and the J gene lost 6 bases, with 20 bases spanning the gap. The germline V gene encodes CDR1 MNHEY and CDR2 SMNVEV (reference sequence). The CDR3 spans 16 residues.

The rearrangement links TRBV5-5 to TRBJ2-3; TRBD1 might be the D (6 bases). The CDR3 runs 14 residues. Trimming left V 4 bases short and J 3 bases short, with 12 bases between. Germline CDR1 is SGHKS and CDR2 is YYEKEE (reference sequence). The CDR3 sequence: CASSLSDSTDTQYF. As DNA, the CDR3 is TGTGCCAGCAGCCTCTCGGACAGTACAGATACGCAGTATTTT.

This chain joins TRBV21-1 and TRBJ2-2; no DNA check was done on the table's D call, TRBD1. TRBV21-1 is labeled a pseudogene. CDR3 length: 16 amino acids. The CDR3 protein is CASSNRRGLDTGELFF. The CDR3 nucleotides are TGTGCCAGCAGCAACCGTAGGGGGCTTGACACCGGGGAGCTGTTTTTT.

The chain has TRBV18 and TRBJ2-2, with D tentatively TRBD1 (7 bases). Germline-derived CDR1 and CDR2 are KGHSH and LQKENI. V lost 3 bases and J 5 bases, leaving 16 bases between the germline ends. This CDR3 has 16 residues. The DNA for the CDR3 is TGTGCCAGCTCACCTTGGAGACAGGGAGGAACCGGGGAGCTGTTTTTT. Amino acids: CASSPWRQGGTGELFF.

This rearrangement joins TRBV29-1 to TRBJ1-1; maybe TRBD1 (5 bases). Looked up from germline, CDR1 is SQVTM and CDR2 is ANQGSEA. Deletions cut 0 bases from V and 4 bases from J, with 12 bases between. The CDR3 has 14 residues. CDR3 protein: CSVEDNRSPTEAFF. DNA of the CDR3: TGCAGCGTTGAAGATAACAGGTCGCCCACTGAAGCTTTCTTT. Full variable domain (missing parts from reference TRBV29-1 and TRBJ1-1): SAVISQKPSRDICQRGTSLTIQCQVDSQVTMMFWYRQQPGQSLTLIATANQGSEATYESGFVIDKFPISRPNLTFSTLTVSNMSPEDSSIYLCSVEDNRSPTEAFFGQGTRLTVV.

This clone was found once. V gene TRBV6-5 combines with J gene TRBJ2-3, with D possibly TRBD2 on 5 matching bases. CDR3 length: 16 residues. The germline V gene encodes CDR1 MNHEY and CDR2 SVGAGI. Trimming removed 0 bases at V and 3 bases at J, with 13 bases between. The CDR3 reads CASSYSKRGWTDTQYF. DNA for the CDR3: TGTGCCAGCAGTTACTCAAAACGGGGATGGACAGATACGCAGTATTTT.

The J gene is TRBJ2-5, the V gene TRBV5-1; 9 nucleotides line up with TRBD1. Germline V gene lookup returns CDR1 SGHRS and CDR2 YFSETQ. The CDR3 has 16 residues. V lost 4 bases to trimming and J lost 0 bases; unmatched junction nucleotides: 7. The CDR3 region is CASSIVGTGHQETQYF. CDR3 sequence (DNA): TGCGCCAGCAGCATAGTCGGGACAGGGCACCAAGAGACCCAGTACTTC.

The chain employs TRBV6-6 and TRBJ1-5; D perhaps matches TRBD1 (5 bases). Deletions cut 5 bases from V and 5 bases from J, with 10 bases between. Germline-derived CDR1 and CDR2 are MNHNY and SVGAGI (reference sequence). The CDR3 loop spans 13 amino acids. The CDR3 sequence: CASSNQGDQPQHF. The CDR3 nucleotides read TGTGCCAGCAGTAACCAGGGTGATCAGCCCCAGCATTTT.

The genes are TRBV19 and TRBJ1-1, with a tentative D call TRBD1 (5 bases). Trimming took off 6 bases at V and 7 bases at J, with 12 bases between the two ends. Germline V lookup: CDR1 LNHDA, CDR2 SQIVND (reference sequence). CDR3 length: 12 amino acids. DNA of the CDR3: TGTGCCAGTAGCTGGGGCACATTTGAAGCTTTCTTT. Translated: CASSWGTFEAFF.

V gene TRBV11-2 combines with J gene TRBJ1-4; the D is unclear. The CDR3 runs to 13 residues. The V gene's germline CDR1 is SGHAT and CDR2 FQNNGV. The V end was cut by 1 base, the J end by 5 bases, with 5 bases between. CDR3 nucleotide sequence: TGTGCCAGCAGCTTAGTAGAGAATGAAAAACTGTTTTTT. Translation: CASSLVENEKLFF.

V gene TRBV7-3 combines with J gene TRBJ2-1, with 8 positions matching TRBD2. CDR3 length equals 18 residues. V lost 6 bases, J lost 0 bases, and 13 bases stayed unmatched. CDR1 SGHTA and CDR2 FQGTGA come from the germline V gene. The CDR3 here is CASRLYSGTRSSYNEQFF. CDR3 coding DNA: TGTGCCAGCAGATTGTATAGCGGGACCAGGAGCTCCTACAATGAGCAGTTCTTC.

CDR3 sequence: CASSLRTDEAFF. CDR3 nucleotide sequence: TGTGCCAGCAGCCTCCGGACAGACGAAGCTTTCTTT. The rearrangement joins TRBV13 to TRBJ1-1; a possible D gene is TRBD1 (6 bases). Germline V gives CDR1 PRHDT, CDR2 FYEKMQ (reference sequence). The length of the CDR3 is 12 residues. V lost 5 bases and J lost 8, with 12 bases in between.

V usage is TRBV18 and J usage is TRBJ1-2, with TRBD1 as a possible D gene (5 bases). CDR1 is KGHSH and CDR2 is LQKENI in the germline V gene. This CDR3 contains 11 residues. V was clipped by 3 bases and J by 8 bases, with 7 bases between them. The CDR3 here is CASSPRDGYTF. Written as DNA, the CDR3 is TGTGCCAGCTCACCGAGGGACGGCTACACCTTC. The whole variable domain, remainder taken from reference TRBV18 and TRBJ1-2, is NAGVMQNPRHLVRRRGQEARLRCSPMKGHSHVYWYRQLPEEGLKFMVYLQKENIIDESGMPKERFSAEFPKEGPSILRIQQVVRGDSAAYFCASSPRDGYTFGSGTRLTVV.

The table lists this clone with a count of one. The J gene is TRBJ1-1, the V gene TRBV5-1; D not resolved. The CDR3 runs 13 residues. The V end was cut by 4 bases, the J end by 1 base, with 8 bases between. CDR1 and CDR2 (germline): SGHRS, YFSETQ. CDR3 nucleotides: TGCGCCAGCAGCCGCTTACAGAACACTGAAGCTTTCTTT. Translation gives CASSRLQNTEAFF.

The chain combines TRBV4-2 with TRBJ1-2; TRBD1 might be the D (6 bases). V was clipped by 3 bases and J by 5 bases, with 34 bases between them. From germline, CDR1 is LGHNA and CDR2 YNFKEQ. The CDR3 extends over 21 amino acids. The CDR3 spells CASSHALPGPRGPDTEYGYTF. DNA of the CDR3: TGTGCCAGCAGCCACGCCCTTCCCGGACCCCGGGGGCCCGACACGGAGTATGGCTACACCTTC.

The chain is built from TRBV11-2 and TRBJ2-7; TRBD1 agrees at 7 bases. Unmatched junction bases numbered 7, after V lost 2 bases and J lost 3 bases. Germline assignment: CDR1 SGHAT and CDR2 FQNNGV. The CDR3 consists of 15 residues. For the CDR3, the DNA is TGTGCCAGCAGCTTATACATACGGGACAGCTACGAGCAGTACTTC. It translates to CASSLYIRDSYEQYF.